The rows below give T cell receptor beta chains drawn from one sample of a study of control samples from healthy donors and cancer patients. Clones were read by immunoSEQ multiplex PCR, and TCRdb kept only the in-frame ones, dropping some. This sample has some 140,000 clones, with about 93% found just once. The sequenced material came from PBMCs. These receptors originate from a man in his sixties with colorectal cancer. The CDR3 runs from the conserved cysteine through the conserved F or W. The D gene is left open where the match is weak. Size values are once, few and many counts, or a class for expanded clones, and some rows have none.

CDR3aa: CASSAQRDLSSYNEQFF
CDR3nt: TGCGCCAGCAGCGCACAACGTGACCTAAGCTCCTACAATGAGCAGTTCTTC
v_gene: TRBV5-1
abundance: .
j_gene: TRBJ2-1
d_gene: .

CDR3aa: CASSQDTGGRPQHF
CDR3nt: TGCGCCAGCAGCCAAGATACAGGAGGACGGCCCCAGCATTTT
v_gene: TRBV4-3
abundance: .
j_gene: TRBJ1-5
d_gene: .

CDR3aa: CASSSRTERNQPQHF
CDR3nt: TGTGCCAGCAGCTCTCGGACGGAACGGAATCAGCCCCAGCATTTT
v_gene: TRBV7-9
abundance: .
j_gene: TRBJ1-5
d_gene: .

CDR3aa: CASSLTDQGYEQYF
CDR3nt: TGTGCCAGCAGCTTGACCGATCAGGGCTACGAGCAGTACTTC
v_gene: TRBV11-2
abundance: hyperexpanded
j_gene: TRBJ2-7
d_gene: .

CDR3aa: CASSLYLELLTDTQYF
CDR3nt: TGTGCCAGCAGCTTATACTTGGAACTCCTCACAGATACGCAGTATTTT
v_gene: TRBV7-9
abundance: .
j_gene: TRBJ2-3
d_gene: .

CDR3aa: CASSTGTAAAFF
CDR3nt: TGTGCCAGCAGCACCGGGACGGCGGCAGCTTTCTTT
v_gene: TRBV6-5
abundance: .
j_gene: TRBJ1-1
d_gene: .

CDR3aa: CASSYSAGAYEQYF
CDR3nt: TGTGCCAGCAGTTACTCGGCAGGGGCCTACGAGCAGTACTTC
v_gene: TRBV6-5
abundance: .
j_gene: TRBJ2-7
d_gene: .

CDR3aa: CASGGTGWVTGELFF
CDR3nt: TGTGCCAGCGGCGGGACAGGGTGGGTCACCGGGGAGCTGTTTTTT
v_gene: TRBV6-5
abundance: .
j_gene: TRBJ2-2
d_gene: TRBD1

CDR3aa: CSAREQAEAFF
CDR3nt: TGCAGTGCTAGAGAACAGGCGGAAGCTTTCTTT
v_gene: TRBV20-1
abundance: .
j_gene: TRBJ1-1
d_gene: .

CDR3aa: CASSPGTGDTDTQYF
CDR3nt: TGTGCCAGCAGTCCCGGGACCGGGGACACAGATACGCAGTATTTT
v_gene: TRBV7-7
abundance: .
j_gene: TRBJ2-3
d_gene: .

CDR3aa: CASSLEERLDPTDTQYF
CDR3nt: TGTGCCAGCAGCTTGGAAGAGAGACTAGACCCCACAGATACGCAGTATTTT
v_gene: TRBV5-4
abundance: .
j_gene: TRBJ2-3
d_gene: .

CDR3aa: CSASFGDYRREKLFF
CDR3nt: TGCAGTGCTAGTTTTGGGGATTATAGGCGTGAAAAACTGTTTTTT
v_gene: TRBV20-1
abundance: .
j_gene: TRBJ1-4
d_gene: .

CDR3aa: CASSYSTGGYGYTF
CDR3nt: TGTGCCAGCAGTTACTCGACAGGGGGGTATGGCTACACCTTC
v_gene: TRBV6-5
abundance: .
j_gene: TRBJ1-2
d_gene: TRBD1

CDR3aa: CASSQRTGLREKLFF
CDR3nt: TGCGCCAGCAGCCAAAGGACAGGGTTGCGCGAAAAACTGTTTTTT
v_gene: TRBV4-1
abundance: .
j_gene: TRBJ1-4
d_gene: TRBD1

CDR3aa: CASSLAGQSQPQHF
CDR3nt: TGTGCCAGCAGCTTAGCGGGACAGAGTCAGCCCCAGCATTTT
v_gene: TRBV7-2
abundance: once
j_gene: TRBJ1-5
d_gene: TRBD1

CDR3aa: CATSDRREGETQYF
CDR3nt: TGTGCCACCAGTGATCGGAGGGAGGGAGAGACCCAGTACTTC
v_gene: TRBV24-1
abundance: .
j_gene: TRBJ2-5
d_gene: TRBD2

CDR3aa: CASSRGISRPEAFF
CDR3nt: TGTGCCAGTAGTAGAGGGATCTCGCGGCCTGAAGCTTTCTTT
v_gene: TRBV19
abundance: once
j_gene: TRBJ1-1
d_gene: .

CDR3aa: CASSQDRTIGDTQYF
CDR3nt: TGCGCCAGCAGCCAAGATCGGACGATTGGAGATACGCAGTATTTT
v_gene: TRBV4-3
abundance: once
j_gene: TRBJ2-3
d_gene: .

CDR3aa: CASSWNTEAFF
CDR3nt: TGTGCCAGCAGTTGGAACACTGAAGCTTTCTTT
v_gene: TRBV2
abundance: .
j_gene: TRBJ1-1
d_gene: .

CDR3aa: CASSSGLAGVNEQFF
CDR3nt: TGTGCCAGCAGCTCGGGACTAGCGGGGGTAAATGAGCAGTTCTTC
v_gene: TRBV5-8
abundance: .
j_gene: TRBJ2-1
d_gene: TRBD2

CDR3aa: CASTAGDLNTEAFF
CDR3nt: TGTGCCAGCACAGCAGGGGACCTGAACACTGAAGCTTTCTTT
v_gene: TRBV7-2
abundance: .
j_gene: TRBJ1-1
d_gene: .

CDR3aa: CASRPLNTRGQPQHF
CDR3nt: TGTGCCAGCAGGCCACTTAACACGAGGGGTCAGCCCCAGCATTTT
v_gene: TRBV6-5
abundance: .
j_gene: TRBJ1-5
d_gene: .